What follows are 4 T cell receptor beta chains derived from one specimen sequenced in a study of shared clonotypes between healthy human individuals. Sequencing was performed with immunoSEQ multiplex PCR; in TCRdb, only in-frame clones are kept and a portion is missing. Here the sample spans around 2.1 million clones, about 93% being singletons. In the naive CD8 group, cells lacked CD45RO and were positively selected for CCR7, so terminally differentiated effector memory CD45RA+ cells were left out. The sequenced material came from naive CD8+ T cells from PBMCs. These receptors were collected from a man younger than 35 in good health. Some clones in this sample may be carry-over from other donors' samples.

The rearrangement joins TRBV6-6 to TRBJ2-1, with 12 bases aligning to TRBD2. The CDR3 covers 16 residues. Germline V CDR1 and CDR2: MNHNY, SVGAGI (reference sequence). With 0 bases clipped from V and 7 bases from J, the junction kept 4 bases outside the gene matches. The CDR3 nucleotides are TGTGCCAGCAGTTACTCGTGGACTAGCGGGAAGAATGAGCAGTTCTTC. This gives the protein CASSYSWTSGKNEQFF.

The genes are TRBV11-2 and TRBJ2-7; possibly TRBD1 for D (6 bases). Germline V gene data show CDR1 as SGHAT and CDR2 as FQNNGV. V lost 5 bases to trimming and J lost 2 bases, with 13 bases between them. CDR3 length equals 14 residues. The CDR3 DNA sequence: TGTGCCAGCAGCCCTGGGACACTTACCTACGAGCAGTACTTC. It codes for CASSPGTLTYEQYF.

The rearrangement uses TRBV29-1 and TRBJ1-2, with 7 bases matching TRBD1. Germline V gives CDR1 SQVTM, CDR2 ANQGSEA. J lost 4 bases, V lost 5 bases, and 16 bases had no gene match. The CDR3 has 16 residues. The CDR3: CSVYRDRYSAPYGYTF. DNA for the CDR3: TGCAGCGTTTACCGGGACAGATATTCGGCGCCCTATGGCTACACCTTC.

Comments on this clone: The same CDR3 can be traced to other DNA sequences in this sample. The CDR3 here is CASSLGSSYEQYF. The DNA of the CDR3 is TGTGCCAGCAGCTTGGGAAGCTCCTACGAGCAGTACTTC. The chain combines TRBV5-6 with TRBJ2-7; D not certain. CDR3 length: 13 amino acids. The V end was cut by 0 bases, the J end by 0 bases, with 4 bases between. CDR1 and CDR2 from the germline V gene are SGHDT and YYEEEE.